A selection of T cell receptor beta chains follows, all from one sample in a study of blood T cell repertoires in COVID-19. TCRdb's copy holds only in-frame clones and misses some; the assay was immunoSEQ multiplex PCR. The table lists 90,000 to 140,000 clones, approximately 82% of them singletons. Sequenced sample: peripheral blood. These receptors were collected from an elderly woman with acute or convalescent COVID-19. CDR3s include the opening cysteine and the closing phenylalanine or tryptophan. Each record gives: D gene, J gene, clone size, V gene, CDR3 DNA, CDR3 protein. The D gene is left open where the match is weak. Expanded clones are given a class, and other clones once, few, many or no size at all.

>TRBD2|TRBJ2-3|-|TRBV14
TGTGCCAGCAGCCGAGCGGGAGTTTTAGATACGCAGTATTTT
CASSRAGVLDTQYF
>-|TRBJ1-4|-|TRBV2
TGTGCCAGCAGCCCCCAGAAGAATGAAAAACTGTTTTTT
CASSPQKNEKLFF
>TRBD2|TRBJ2-3|-|TRBV2
TGTGCCAGCAGTTCCCGGGAGGAGGGGGATACGCAGTATTTT
CASSSREEGDTQYF
>TRBD1|TRBJ2-1|-|TRBV24-1
TGTGCCACCAGTGAGGGGGACAGCGGAGGCCAGTTCTTC
CATSEGDSGGQFF
>TRBD2|TRBJ2-3|-|TRBV11-2
TGTGCCAGCAGCACCGTAGCGGGAGTCGTCGCAGATACGCAGTATTTT
CASSTVAGVVADTQYF
>TRBD1|TRBJ1-4|-|TRBV5-1
TGCGCCAGCAGCTTGGGGACAGGGGGAAATGAAAAACTGTTTTTT
CASSLGTGGNEKLFF
>TRBD2|TRBJ2-3|-|TRBV19
TGTGCCAGTAGTTCGGGACTAGCGGGGAGCACAGATACGCAGTATTTT
CASSSGLAGSTDTQYF
>TRBD2|TRBJ2-5|-|TRBV10-3
TGTGCCATCAGTGAGTCGAAAGTTGGACTAGCGGGCGGAGAGACCCAGTACTTC
CAISESKVGLAGGETQYF
>TRBD1|TRBJ2-7|-|TRBV6-5
TGTGCCAGCAAAGGGACAGGGTTTTACGAGCAGTACTTC
CASKGTGFYEQYF
>TRBD2|TRBJ2-7|-|TRBV24-1
TGTGCCACCAGTGAGCGACTAGCGGGAATCTACGAGCAGTACTTC
CATSERLAGIYEQYF
>TRBD1|TRBJ1-1|-|TRBV29-1
TGCAGCGTCACCGGGACAGGAGGGGGAAACACTGAAGCTTTCTTT
CSVTGTGGGNTEAFF
>-|TRBJ2-1|once|TRBV10-3
TGTGCCATCAGTGAGTTGAGGAATGAGCAGTTCTTC
CAISELRNEQFF
>-|TRBJ2-3|-|TRBV18
TGTGCCAGCTCAGCTTACATAGATACGCAGTATTTT
CASSAYIDTQYF
>TRBD1|TRBJ1-1|-|TRBV6-5
TGTGCCAGCAGTTACAGGGGGCGGGTCACTGAAGCTTTCTTT
CASSYRGRVTEAFF
>TRBD1|TRBJ1-1|-|TRBV27
TGTGCCAGCAGTCTGGACAGGGGAAACACTGAAGCTTTCTTT
CASSLDRGNTEAFF
>-|TRBJ2-1|-|TRBV4-1
TGCGCCAGCAGCCAAGTTCCGGACAGCTTCTCCTACAATGAGCAGTTCTTC
CASSQVPDSFSYNEQFF
>TRBD2|TRBJ2-1|-|TRBV7-2
TGTGCCAGCAGCGCACTAGCGGGAACATACAATGAGCAGTTCTTC
CASSALAGTYNEQFF
>TRBD2|TRBJ2-3|few|TRBV29-1
TGCAGCGTTGTAGGGACTAGCGGGGTCCCGGCAGATACGCAGTATTTT
CSVVGTSGVPADTQYF
>-|TRBJ2-1|-|TRBV27
TGTGCCAGCAGCGCCTACAGGGACAATGAGCAGTTCTTC
CASSAYRDNEQFF
>-|TRBJ2-6|many|TRBV5-8
TGTGCCAGCAGCTTCAGCAGGGATAACGGGGCCAACGTCCTGACTTTC
CASSFSRDNGANVLTF
>TRBD1|TRBJ1-5|once|TRBV5-1
TGCGCCAGCAGCTCAGGACAGGGGGCAAGTCAGCCCCAGCATTTT
CASSSGQGASQPQHF
>-|TRBJ1-5|-|TRBV11-2
TGTGCCAGCAGCTTAGTCGGTTCTGTGGGAGTCAATCAGCCCCAGCATTTT
CASSLVGSVGVNQPQHF
>TRBD2|TRBJ2-3|-|TRBV6-6
TGTGCCAGCAGTTACCCCCCCGGACTAGGCACAGATACGCAGTATTTT
CASSYPPGLGTDTQYF
>-|TRBJ2-3|-|TRBV5-1
TGCGCCAGCAGCTTGGCTAGCAGGACGGGGGCAGATACGCAGTATTTT
CASSLASRTGADTQYF
>TRBD2|TRBJ2-5|-|TRBV29-1
TGCAGCGTTGAACTTAGCGGGAGACATCAAGAGACCCAGTACTTC
CSVELSGRHQETQYF
>TRBD1|TRBJ1-2|-|TRBV24-1
TGTGCCACCAGACCCACCCCGGGACAGGGTGACTATGGCTACACCTTC
CATRPTPGQGDYGYTF
>-|TRBJ2-6|-|TRBV3-1/TRBV3-2
TGTGCCAGCAGCCAAGAAAGAGGCAGACTATCTGGGGCCAACGTCCTGACTTTC
CASSQERGRLSGANVLTF
>TRBD1|TRBJ1-2|-|TRBV18
TGTGCCAGCTCACCGCGACAGGGGGCGATGTATGGCTACACCTTC
CASSPRQGAMYGYTF
>-|TRBJ1-6|-|TRBV7-9
TGTGCCAGCAGCTCTCGGGACAACAATTCACCCCTCCACTTT
CASSSRDNNSPLHF
>-|TRBJ1-1|-|TRBV28
TGTGCCAGCAGTCCCCCCAGAGGTTTGAACACTGAAGCTTTCTTT
CASSPPRGLNTEAFF
>TRBD2|TRBJ2-5|-|TRBV3-1/TRBV3-2
TGTGCCAGCAGCCAAGACCGGCGCGGGAGGGCCTGGGAAGAGACCCAGTACTTC
CASSQDRRGRAWEETQYF
>-|TRBJ1-6|-|TRBV28
TGTGCCAGCAGGGATGGGACAATCTCTTCACCCCTCCACTTT
CASRDGTISSPLHF
>TRBD1|TRBJ1-4|few|TRBV15
TGTGCCACCACCTCCGGGACAGTAGAAAAACTGTTTTTT
CATTSGTVEKLFF
>-|TRBJ1-1|once|TRBV27
TGTGCCAGCAGTTTAGAGGCCGGGAGGACTGAAGCTTTCTTT
CASSLEAGRTEAFF
>TRBD1|TRBJ2-5|-|TRBV7-4
TGTGCCAGCAGCTCCGACAGGGCACAAGAGACCCAGTACTTC
CASSSDRAQETQYF
>TRBD2|TRBJ2-1|-|TRBV7-9
TGTGCCAGCAGCTCTACCGGGACTAGGAACGTGGGGTACAATGAGCAGTTCTTC
CASSSTGTRNVGYNEQFF
>TRBD1|TRBJ1-4|-|TRBV9
TGTGCCAGCAGCTTGGGACAGGCGGTAAGGGAAAAACTGTTTTTT
CASSLGQAVREKLFF
>-|TRBJ2-2|-|TRBV5-4
TGTGCCAGCAGCTCAGGACAAGATACCGGGGAGCTGTTTTTT
CASSSGQDTGELFF
>-|TRBJ2-5|-|TRBV3-1/TRBV3-2
TGTGCCAGCAGTCTCCTGTCAGGGCGGGAGACCCAGTACTTC
CASSLLSGRETQYF
>-|TRBJ1-3|-|TRBV7-8
TGTGCCAGCACCGCTGGAAACACCATATATTTT
CASTAGNTIYF
>-|TRBJ1-1|-|TRBV5-1
TGCGCCAGCAGCTTGGCACCAGAGAACACTGAAGCTTTCTTT
CASSLAPENTEAFF
>-|TRBJ2-1|few|TRBV3-1/TRBV3-2
TGTGCCAGCAGCCAAGGGGTACGACTGGAGCAGTTCTTC
CASSQGVRLEQFF
>-|TRBJ2-5|-|TRBV19
TGTGCCAGTAGTATTTCCGGGAAGGAGGGGATGAATACCCAGTACTTC
CASSISGKEGMNTQYF
>-|TRBJ2-1|-|TRBV3-1/TRBV3-2
TGTGCCAGCAGCCAATCTCTAGTGCAAATGAAGCAGTTCTTC
CASSQSLVQMKQFF
>TRBD1|TRBJ2-7|-|TRBV5-4
TGTGCCAGCAGACGGGACAGTTGGTCCGAGCAGTACTTC
CASRRDSWSEQYF
>-|TRBJ1-2|once|TRBV6-5
TGTGCCAGCAGCTTGACAGCCTATGGCTACACCTTC
CASSLTAYGYTF
>-|TRBJ2-2|-|TRBV12-3/TRBV12-4
TGTGCCAGCAGTTTTCTTGGCGGCAGGGAGCTGTTTTTT
CASSFLGGRELFF
>-|TRBJ1-5|-|TRBV3-1/TRBV3-2
TGTGCCAGCAGCCAAGAGAGGAATCAGCCCCAGCATTTT
CASSQERNQPQHF
>-|TRBJ2-1|-|TRBV7-9
TGTGCCAGCGGTCAAGTAATAGCGGCCCTGAGCTCCTACAATGAGCAGTTCTTC
CASGQVIAALSSYNEQFF
>TRBD2|TRBJ2-5|-|TRBV19
TGTGCCAGTAGTATTGCGGGGGGCGCGGAGACCCAGTACTTC
CASSIAGGAETQYF